The next 23 T cell receptor beta chains were all read from a single sample in a study of blood T cell repertoires in COVID-19. Assay: immunoSEQ multiplex PCR; the TCRdb copy retains only in-frame clones and omits some. The sample comprises about 140,000 clones, roughly 80% of which are singletons, and 4% rests with the top ten. Sequencing was carried out using peripheral blood. These receptor sequences come from a woman in her sixties with acute or convalescent COVID-19.

The V gene is TRBV9, the J gene TRBJ2-7; 7 bases are shared with TRBD2. This CDR3 is 14 amino acids long. Germline V gene data show CDR1 as SGDLS and CDR2 as YYNGEE. V lost 0 bases and J lost 3; bases outside the gene matches: 3. CDR3 amino acids: CASSVEAGSYEQYF. DNA for the CDR3: TGTGCCAGCAGCGTAGAAGCGGGAAGCTACGAGCAGTACTTC. Filled out from reference TRBV9 and TRBJ2-7, the complete variable domain reads DSGVTQTPKHLITATGQRVTLRCSPRSGDLSVYWYQQSLDQGLQFLIQYYNGEERAKGNILERFSAQQFPDLHSELNLSSLELGDSALYFCASSVEAGSYEQYFGPGTRLTVT.

This clone was observed a handful of times. This chain uses TRBV29-1 with TRBJ2-5; 12 nucleotides line up with TRBD2. Trimming at V came to 5 bases and at J to 7 bases, leaving 17 bases not matched to a gene. The CDR3 has 17 amino acids. CDR1 and CDR2 from the germline V gene are SQVTM and ANQGSEA. The CDR3 region is CSVRGQGWLAGGGTQYF. The CDR3 coding sequence is TGCAGCGTTAGGGGACAGGGGTGGCTAGCGGGAGGGGGGACCCAGTACTTC.

The CDR3 region is CASGLLYTGELFF. The CDR3 bases are TGTGCTAGTGGTTTGCTTTACACCGGGGAGCTGTTTTTT. The V gene is TRBV12-5, the J gene TRBJ2-2; D is ambiguous. Germline CDR1 and CDR2: LGHNT and FRNRAP. The V and J ends lost 2 bases and 3 bases respectively, with 4 bases between them. This CDR3 has 13 residues.

The chain uses TRBV27 and TRBJ2-1, with 7 positions matching TRBD2. Unmatched junction bases numbered 12, after V lost 0 bases and J lost 1 base. The CDR3 contains 19 residues. CDR1 is MNHEY, CDR2 SMNVEV, per germline (reference sequence). This CDR3 reads CASSLSTVVGGPSYNEQFF. CDR3 bases: TGTGCCAGCAGTTTATCCACAGTGGTGGGAGGGCCTTCCTACAATGAGCAGTTCTTC.

The chain couples TRBV9 to TRBJ2-1; D remains ambiguous. Trimming shortened V by 3 bases and J by 0 bases, and 4 bases separated the two germline ends. This CDR3 has 13 amino acids. The germline CDR1 and CDR2 sequences are SGDLS and YYNGEE. CDR3 amino acids: CASSESSYNEQFF. The CDR3 DNA is TGTGCCAGCAGCGAGAGCTCCTACAATGAGCAGTTCTTC.

The chain employs TRBV27 and TRBJ2-1; no firm D call. This CDR3 region has 15 residues. CDR1 is MNHEY and CDR2 is SMNVEV in the germline V gene (reference sequence). The germline V and J ends were trimmed by 3 bases and 0 bases, with 9 bases remaining between them. CDR3 in amino acids: CASSLMVSSYNEQFF. CDR3 nucleotide sequence: TGTGCCAGCAGTTTGATGGTGAGCTCCTACAATGAGCAGTTCTTC.

CDR3 coding DNA: TGTGCCAGCAGCCAAGATTTTCGGACAGGGTTTTACGAGCAGTACTTC. It codes for CASSQDFRTGFYEQYF. The genes are TRBV3-1 (or the pseudogene TRBV3-2) and TRBJ2-7, with 8 positions matching TRBD1. The V gene end was trimmed by 0 bases and the J gene end by 4 bases; junction bases not matched to a gene: 8. CDR1 is LGHDT, CDR2 YNNKEL, per germline (reference sequence). This CDR3 has 16 residues.

With respect to this clone: The same CDR3 arises from other DNA sequences in this sample as well. CDR3 loop: CASSELEKLFF. In nucleotides, the CDR3 is TGTGCCAGCAGTGAACTTGAAAAACTGTTTTTT. The V and J genes are TRBV2 and TRBJ1-4; D remains unclear. The V gene lost 2 bases and the J gene lost 7 bases, with 2 bases spanning the gap. The CDR3 extends over 11 amino acids. From germline, CDR1 is SNHLY and CDR2 FYNNEI. The whole variable domain, remainder taken from reference TRBV2 and TRBJ1-4, is EPEVTQTPSHQVTQMGQEVILRCVPISNHLYFYWYRQILGQKVEFLVSFYNNEISEKSEIFDDQFSVERPDGSNFTLKIRSTKLEDSAMYFCASSELEKLFFGSGTQLSVL.

J is TRBJ2-5 and V is TRBV6-2 or TRBV6-3; TRBD2 agrees at 8 bases. This CDR3 is 17 amino acids long. In germline, CDR1 is MNHEY, CDR2 SVGEGT. V trimming: 4 bases; J trimming: 0 bases; junction bases outside the gene matches: 10. CDR3 protein: CASSSIPGLAYQETQYF. CDR3 DNA: TGTGCCAGCAGTTCAATTCCCGGACTAGCCTACCAAGAGACCCAGTACTTC.

This clone appeared a few times. The J gene is TRBJ2-1, the V gene TRBV13; TRBD2 matches 9 bases. J gave up 3 bases and V 3 bases, and 9 bases lay outside the gene matches. The CDR3 has 17 residues. Germline V gene sequence: CDR1 PRHDT, CDR2 FYEKMQ (reference sequence). CDR3 residues: CASSFTRLAVSYNEQFF. CDR3 in DNA: TGTGCCAGCAGCTTTACCCGACTAGCGGTGAGCTACAATGAGCAGTTCTTC. Using reference TRBV13 and TRBJ2-1 for the parts outside the CDR3, the full variable domain is AAGVIQSPRHLIKEKRETATLKCYPIPRHDTVYWYQQGPGQDPQFLISFYEKMQSDKGSIPDRFSAQQFSDYHSELNMSSLELGDSALYFCASSFTRLAVSYNEQFFGPGTRLTVL.

The V and J genes are TRBV18 and TRBJ2-3; weak D call: TRBD2 (5 bases). Germline-derived CDR1 and CDR2 are KGHSH and LQKENI. The CDR3 consists of 16 residues. The V and J ends lost 3 bases and 4 bases respectively, with 17 bases between them. The CDR3 sequence: CASSPRFGEEADTQYF. CDR3 in DNA: TGTGCCAGCTCACCCAGGTTTGGAGAGGAGGCAGATACGCAGTATTTT.

The chain combines TRBV6-6 with TRBJ2-7; no definite D call. V lost 0 bases and J lost 6, with 3 bases in between. Germline CDR1 and CDR2: MNHNY and SVGAGI (reference sequence). This CDR3 comprises 11 residues. The CDR3 protein is CASSYSSEQYF. CDR3 nucleotide sequence: TGTGCCAGCAGTTACTCCAGCGAGCAGTACTTC.

This clone has a single count. The chain combines TRBV15 with TRBJ2-1; D unclear. V lost 1 base and J 1 base, leaving 8 bases between the germline ends. The CDR3 is 15 amino acids. Per germline, CDR1 LNHNV and CDR2 YYDKDF (reference sequence). The CDR3 reads CATSRGSQSYNEQFF. CDR3 DNA sequence: TGTGCCACCAGCAGAGGTTCACAATCCTACAATGAGCAGTTCTTC. Full variable domain (remainder filled in from reference TRBV15 and TRBJ2-1): DAMVIQNPRYQVTQFGKPVTLSCSQTLNHNVMYWYQQKSSQAPKLLFHYYDKDFNNEADTPDNFQSRRPNTSFCFLDIRSPGLGDTAMYLCATSRGSQSYNEQFFGPGTRLTVL.

The sample holds one count of this clone. The chain recombines TRBV30 with TRBJ2-7; D not resolved. Trimming stripped 3 bases from V and 4 bases from J, with 7 bases between. From germline, CDR1 is GTSNPN and CDR2 SVGIG (reference sequence). This CDR3 region has 11 residues. The CDR3 sequence: CAWSRQYEQYF. The CDR3 DNA follows: TGTGCCTGGAGCCGCCAGTACGAGCAGTACTTC.

The sample holds a few counts of this clone. The chain is built from TRBV6-6 and TRBJ2-1; 10 nucleotides align to TRBD2. The CDR3 runs 15 residues. Germline-derived CDR1 and CDR2 are MNHNY and SVGAGI (reference sequence). With V trimmed by 6 bases and J by 6 bases, 8 bases remained unmatched. In DNA, the CDR3 is TGTGCCAGCAGCCCGAGCGGGAGGGCCGGCAATGAGCAGTTCTTC. The encoded protein is CASSPSGRAGNEQFF.

This sequence joins TRBV5-1 and TRBJ2-7; 8 bases are shared with TRBD1. Germline V lookup: CDR1 SGHRS, CDR2 YFSETQ. V gave up 0 bases and J gave up 4 bases; unmatched junction bases: 6. The CDR3 extends over 15 amino acids. The CDR3 nucleotides read TGCGCCAGCAGCTTGGGACAGGGGATTCTGTACGAGCAGTACTTC. It yields the protein CASSLGQGILYEQYF.

The rearrangement uses TRBV18 and TRBJ1-5; TRBD1 matches at 9 bases. CDR3 length: 16 amino acids. Germline values: CDR1 KGHSH, CDR2 LQKENI. The V and J ends lost 4 bases and 0 bases, in that order; junction bases with no gene match: 4. The chain's CDR3 is CASSLRDRASNQPQHF. The CDR3 DNA reads TGTGCCAGCTCACTCAGGGACAGGGCTAGCAATCAGCCCCAGCATTTT. The full variable domain, completed using reference TRBV18 and TRBJ1-5, is NAGVMQNPRHLVRRRGQEARLRCSPMKGHSHVYWYRQLPEEGLKFMVYLQKENIIDESGMPKERFSAEFPKEGPSILRIQQVVRGDSAAYFCASSLRDRASNQPQHFGDGTRLSIL.

V is TRBV29-1 and J is TRBJ2-5, with 8 bases fitting TRBD1. The CDR3 loop spans 17 amino acids. Germline assignment: CDR1 SQVTM and CDR2 ANQGSEA. CDR3 nucleotide sequence: TGCACCCCCCCAGCACGATCGACAGGGGTACGGGAAGAGACCCAGTACTTC. Translating it yields CTPPARSTGVREETQYF.

The chain has TRBV28 and TRBJ1-2, with TRBD1 matching over 10 bases. The CDR3 extends over 14 amino acids. Trimming removed 7 bases from V and 3 bases from J; junction bases left unmatched: 5. CDR1 and CDR2 (germline): MDHEN, SYDVKM. The CDR3 sequence is CASTSGQGYYGYTF. The CDR3 nucleotides are TGTGCCAGCACTTCGGGACAGGGGTACTATGGCTACACCTTC.

The chain links TRBV28 to TRBJ2-4; 9 nucleotides match TRBD1. This CDR3 comprises 15 residues. Unmatched junction bases numbered 9, after V lost 5 bases and J lost 7 bases. Looked up from germline, CDR1 is MDHEN and CDR2 is SYDVKM. This CDR3 is CASSGGGQGNNIQYF. The CDR3 DNA follows: TGTGCCAGCAGTGGTGGAGGACAGGGGAACAACATTCAGTACTTC.

The V gene is TRBV7-9, the J gene TRBJ2-1, with a possible D match to TRBD1 (6 bases). In germline, CDR1 is SEHNR, CDR2 FQNEAQ (reference sequence). V lost 6 bases, J lost 3 bases, and 9 bases lay in between. The CDR3 consists of 13 residues. The CDR3: CASREDSYNEQFF. The CDR3 DNA follows: TGTGCCAGCAGAGAGGACAGCTACAATGAGCAGTTCTTC.

This chain links TRBV28 with TRBJ1-5; a weak D match, TRBD1 (5 bases). Germline CDR1 reads MDHEN; CDR2 reads SYDVKM. With 8 bases removed from V and 6 bases from J, the gap between germline ends came to 20 bases. CDR3 length: 15 amino acids. The CDR3 spells CASSRRGSGSQPQHF. In DNA form, the CDR3 reads TGTGCCAGCTCACGTCGGGGCTCCGGGAGTCAGCCCCAGCATTTT. The full variable domain, in which reference TRBV28 and TRBJ1-5 provide the parts outside the CDR3, is DVKVTQSSRYLVKRTGEKVFLECVQDMDHENMFWYRQDPGLGLRLIYFSYDVKMKEKGDIPEGYSVSREKKERFSLILESASTNQTSMYLCASSRRGSGSQPQHFGDGTRLSIL.

This rearrangement joins TRBV4-3 to TRBJ2-2; 10 bases fit TRBD1. The CDR3 totals 18 residues. Germline assignment: CDR1 LGHNA and CDR2 YSLEER. With V trimmed by 0 bases and J by 7 bases, 11 bases remained unmatched. The CDR3: CASSQESWGTGVNGELFF. The CDR3 DNA follows: TGCGCCAGCAGCCAAGAGTCCTGGGGGACAGGGGTCAACGGGGAGCTGTTTTTT.